This T cell receptor (beta chain) comes out of a study of response to subunit inactivated influenza vaccine. TCRdb itself ran the RT-PCR reads through MiXCR, one entry per CDR3 protein. The sample has 550,000 to 800,000 distinct CDR3 sequences; approximately 15% are singletons. Germline values: CDR1 ENHRY, CDR2 SYGVKD. V was shortened by 8 bases and J by 0 bases, with 13 bases between the two germline ends. The CDR3 extends over 15 amino acids. The sample here was PBMCs from blood, taken around two weeks before vaccination. The chain has TRBV10-3 and TRBJ2-2; possibly TRBD2 for D (6 bases). The source of this sequence is a middle-aged man who received an inactivated influenza vaccine. The DNA for the CDR3 is TGTGCCATCGGTGGGGGGAATTCGAACACCGGGGAGCTGTTTTTT. Its translation is CAIGGGNSNTGELFF.